This T cell receptor beta chain was identified during a study of T-cell reconstitution after alpha-beta-depleted transplantation in children. Preparing the TCRbeta library involved the use of unique molecular identifiers. TCRdb fed the PCR reads into MiXCR, producing one record per CDR3 protein. The sample records roughly 590,000 distinct CDR3 sequences, approximately 17% being singletons. From germline, CDR1 is LNHNV and CDR2 YYDKDF (reference sequence). The CDR3 contains 19 residues. This clonotype showed up just a few times. One end of the junction does not line up with germline, which may come from a read error.

The sample consisted of PBMCs from the stem cell graft donor, taken from the stem cell graft. The clonotype originates from a human donor who donated a stem cell graft to a child with acute myeloid leukemia. The chain links TRBV15 to TRBJ2-3, with D possibly being TRBD1 or TRBD2 (5 bases each). The CDR3 DNA follows: TGTGCCACCAGCGGAGATCAGGGCGGGCGACTCTCTAGCACAGATACGCAGTATTTT. Translation gives CATSGDQGGRLSSTDTQYF.